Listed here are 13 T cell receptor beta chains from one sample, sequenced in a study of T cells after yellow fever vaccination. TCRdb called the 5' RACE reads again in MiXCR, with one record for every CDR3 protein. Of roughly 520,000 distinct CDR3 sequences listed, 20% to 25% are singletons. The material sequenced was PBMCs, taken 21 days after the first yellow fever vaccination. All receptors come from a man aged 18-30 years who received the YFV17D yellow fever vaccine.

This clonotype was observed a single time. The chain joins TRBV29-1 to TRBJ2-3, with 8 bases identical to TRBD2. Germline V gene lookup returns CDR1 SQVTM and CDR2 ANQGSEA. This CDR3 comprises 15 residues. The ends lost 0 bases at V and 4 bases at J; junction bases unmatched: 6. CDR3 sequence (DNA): TGCAGCGTTGAAGATCCGGAGCGGGGGTCAGATACGCAGTATTTT. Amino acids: CSVEDPERGSDTQYF.

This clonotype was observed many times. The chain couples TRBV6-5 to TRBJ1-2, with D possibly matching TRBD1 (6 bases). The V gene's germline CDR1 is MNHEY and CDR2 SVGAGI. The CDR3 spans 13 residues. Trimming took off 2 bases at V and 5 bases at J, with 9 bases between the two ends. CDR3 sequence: CASSYGGGYGYTF. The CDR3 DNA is TGTGCCAGCAGTTACGGGGGCGGTTATGGCTACACCTTC.

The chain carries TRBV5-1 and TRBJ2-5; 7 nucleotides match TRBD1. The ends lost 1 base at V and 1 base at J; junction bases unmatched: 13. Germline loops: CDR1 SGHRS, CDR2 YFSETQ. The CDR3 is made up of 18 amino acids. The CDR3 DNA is TGCGCCAGCAGCTTGTTTTCGCTGGTACGGGACAGCCAAGAGACCCAGTACTTC. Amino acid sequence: CASSLFSLVRDSQETQYF. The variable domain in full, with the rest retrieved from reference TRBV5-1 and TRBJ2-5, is KAGVTQTPRYLIKTRGQQVTLSCSPISGHRSVSWYQQTPGQGLQFLFEYFSETQRNKGNFPGRFSGRQFSNSRSEMNVSTLELGDSALYLCASSLFSLVRDSQETQYFGPGTRLLVL.

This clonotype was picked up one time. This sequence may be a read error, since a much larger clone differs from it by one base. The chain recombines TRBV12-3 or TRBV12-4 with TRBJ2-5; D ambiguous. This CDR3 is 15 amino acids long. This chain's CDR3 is CASSLFFPSQETPYF. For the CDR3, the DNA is TGTGCCAGCAGTTTATTCTTCCCCTCTCAAGAGACCCCGTACTTC.

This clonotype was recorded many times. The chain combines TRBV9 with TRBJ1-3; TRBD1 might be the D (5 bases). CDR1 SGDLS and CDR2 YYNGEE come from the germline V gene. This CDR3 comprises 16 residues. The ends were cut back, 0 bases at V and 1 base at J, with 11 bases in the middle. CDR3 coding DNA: TGTGCCAGCAGCGTAGCTAATCCAGGGTCTGGAAACACCATATATTTT. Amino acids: CASSVANPGSGNTIYF.

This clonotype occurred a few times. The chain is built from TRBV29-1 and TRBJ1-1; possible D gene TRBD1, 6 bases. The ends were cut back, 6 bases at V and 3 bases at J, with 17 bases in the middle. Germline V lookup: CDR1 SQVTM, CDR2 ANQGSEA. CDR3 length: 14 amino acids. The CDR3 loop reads CSVGHHTEDTEAFF. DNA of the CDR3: TGCAGCGTGGGACATCACACGGAAGACACTGAAGCTTTCTTT.

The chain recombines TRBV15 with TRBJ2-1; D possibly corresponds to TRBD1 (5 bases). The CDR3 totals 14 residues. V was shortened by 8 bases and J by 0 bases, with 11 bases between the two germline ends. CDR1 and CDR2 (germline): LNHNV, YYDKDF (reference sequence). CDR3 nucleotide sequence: TGTGCCACCCACGACAGTAACTCCTACAATGAGCAGTTCTTC. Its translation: CATHDSNSYNEQFF.

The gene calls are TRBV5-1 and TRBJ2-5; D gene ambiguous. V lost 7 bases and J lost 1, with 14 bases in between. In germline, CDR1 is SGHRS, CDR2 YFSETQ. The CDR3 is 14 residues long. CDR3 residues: CASGLGSVQETQYF. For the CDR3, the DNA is TGCGCCAGCGGCCTGGGAAGCGTCCAAGAGACCCAGTACTTC.

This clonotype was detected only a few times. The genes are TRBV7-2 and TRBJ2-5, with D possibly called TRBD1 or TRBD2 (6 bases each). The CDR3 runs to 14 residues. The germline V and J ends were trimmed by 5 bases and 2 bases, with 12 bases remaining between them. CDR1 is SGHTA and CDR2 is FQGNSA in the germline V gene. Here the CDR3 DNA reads TGTGCCAGCAGCGCAGAGGGGGGACAAGAGACCCAGTACTTC. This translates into CASSAEGGQETQYF.

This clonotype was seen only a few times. CDR3 sequence: CSVVSSGGINEQFF. As DNA, the CDR3 is TGCAGCGTCGTCTCTAGCGGGGGCATCAATGAGCAGTTCTTC. The chain couples TRBV29-1 to TRBJ2-1, with 10 bases lining up with TRBD2. Trimming removed 6 bases from V and 6 bases from J; junction bases left unmatched: 8. The germline gives CDR1 SQVTM, CDR2 ANQGSEA. This CDR3 is 14 amino acids long.

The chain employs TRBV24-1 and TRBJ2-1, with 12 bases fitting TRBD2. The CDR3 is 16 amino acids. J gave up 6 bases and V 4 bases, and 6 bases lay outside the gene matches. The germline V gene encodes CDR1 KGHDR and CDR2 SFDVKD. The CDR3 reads CATSDPTSGGSNEQFF. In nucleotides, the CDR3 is TGTGCCACCAGTGACCCCACTAGCGGGGGGAGCAATGAGCAGTTCTTC.

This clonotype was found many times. The CDR3 sequence is CASRLTGNYGYTF. In nucleotides, the CDR3 is TGTGCCAGCAGATTGACAGGGAACTATGGCTACACCTTC. V is TRBV6-1 and J is TRBJ1-2; 7 bases match TRBD1. The germline CDR1 and CDR2 sequences are MNHNS and SASEGT. This CDR3 contains 13 residues. Trimming took 6 bases from V and 2 from J; bases not matched to a gene: 3.

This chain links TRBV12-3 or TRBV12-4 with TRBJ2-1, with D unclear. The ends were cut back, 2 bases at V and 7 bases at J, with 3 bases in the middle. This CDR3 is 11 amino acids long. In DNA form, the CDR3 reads TGTGCCAGCAGTTTAATGAATGAGCAGTTCTTC. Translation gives CASSLMNEQFF.